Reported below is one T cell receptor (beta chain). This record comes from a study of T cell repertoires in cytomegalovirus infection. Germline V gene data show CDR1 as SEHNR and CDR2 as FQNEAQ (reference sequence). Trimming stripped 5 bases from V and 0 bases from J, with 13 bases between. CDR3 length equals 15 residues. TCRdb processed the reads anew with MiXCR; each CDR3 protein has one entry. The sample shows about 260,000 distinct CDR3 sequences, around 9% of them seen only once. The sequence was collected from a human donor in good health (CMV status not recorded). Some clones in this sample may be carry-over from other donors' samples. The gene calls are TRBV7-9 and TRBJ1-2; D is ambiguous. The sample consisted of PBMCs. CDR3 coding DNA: TGTGCCAGCAGCCTCGGACGGGAAGCTAACTATGGCTACACCTTC. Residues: CASSLGREANYGYTF.